A single sample gave rise to the 27 T cell receptor beta chains below, sequenced in a study of T cells in Graves' hyperthyroidism and ophthalmopathy. Template material for amplifying TCR beta CDR3 regions consisted of RNA transcripts. The TCR CDR3 first-round RT-PCR relied on the HTBI primer set. TCRdb re-called the multiplex PCR reads through MiXCR, storing one row per CDR3 protein. The sample has more than 650,000 distinct CDR3 sequences; 14% are singletons. Sequencing used blood. The receptors here all came from a woman aged 18-29 years with Graves' hyperthyroidism.

This clonotype was observed at least ten times. The chain uses TRBV5-1 and TRBJ2-7; 10 bases are shared with TRBD2. CDR1 SGHRS and CDR2 YFSETQ come from the germline V gene. CDR3 length: 18 amino acids. Trimming removed 4 bases from V and 3 bases from J; junction bases left unmatched: 16. CDR3: CASSTGVGELAGSYEQYF. CDR3 bases: TGCGCCAGCAGCACTGGCGTCGGAGAACTAGCGGGAAGCTACGAGCAGTACTTC.

This clonotype was observed many times. The chain recombines TRBV6-1 with TRBJ1-5; no definite D call. CDR1 MNHNS and CDR2 SASEGT come from the germline V gene. The ends were cut back, 6 bases at V and 2 bases at J, with 8 bases in the middle. CDR3 length: 13 amino acids. CDR3: CASRWAGNQPQHF. The CDR3 nucleotides are TGTGCCAGCAGATGGGCAGGCAATCAGCCCCAGCATTTT.

This chain links TRBV15 with TRBJ1-6, with D possibly being TRBD1 (5 bases). This CDR3 spans 13 amino acids. Germline V CDR1 and CDR2: LNHNV, YYDKDF (reference sequence). The germline V and J ends were trimmed by 8 bases and 5 bases, with 10 bases remaining between them. The CDR3 loop reads CATAGGNNSPLHF. The CDR3, as DNA: TGTGCCACCGCCGGGGGGAATAATTCACCCCTCCACTTT.

This clonotype was seen repeatedly, ten times or more. The chain joins TRBV7-2 to TRBJ2-3; D unresolved. The CDR3 has 11 amino acids. V was cut by 5 bases and J by 9 bases, with 9 bases left in between. Germline assignment: CDR1 SGHTA and CDR2 FQGNSA. The CDR3 coding sequence is TGTGCCAGCAGCCCTCTGGGAACGCAGTATTTT. It translates to CASSPLGTQYF.

This clonotype was observed a handful of times. The chain is built from TRBV6-2 or TRBV6-3 and TRBJ2-1, with D tentatively TRBD1 (5 bases). V was clipped by 7 bases and J by 6 bases, with 7 bases between them. The CDR3 is 11 residues long. CDR1 and CDR2 (germline): MNHEY, SVGEGT. CDR3 in amino acids: CASTGFNEQFF. CDR3 nucleotides: TGTGCCAGCACAGGGTTCAATGAGCAGTTCTTC.

This clonotype came up many times. J is TRBJ2-7 and V is TRBV28, with a tentative D call TRBD1 (6 bases). Trimming cost V 6 bases and J 7 bases, with 25 bases left between them. The length of the CDR3 is 16 residues. CDR1 and CDR2 (germline): MDHEN, SYDVKM. Here the CDR3 reads CASRPTRAGNRVEQYF. The CDR3 region has the DNA TGTGCCAGCAGACCCACCCGGGCCGGCAACAGGGTGGAGCAGTACTTC. Combining the CDR3 with reference TRBV28 and TRBJ2-7 gives the whole variable domain DVKVTQSSRYLVKRTGEKVFLECVQDMDHENMFWYRQDPGLGLRLIYFSYDVKMKEKGDIPEGYSVSREKKERFSLILESASTNQTSMYLCASRPTRAGNRVEQYFGPGTRLTVT.

The chain uses TRBV5-4 and TRBJ1-2; 7 bases align to TRBD1. The junction had 10 bases not matched to a gene; V was cut back by 4 bases and J by 4 bases. This CDR3 region has 15 residues. In germline, CDR1 is SGHNT, CDR2 YYREEE (reference sequence). The CDR3 sequence is CASSPGGQKSYGYTF. The CDR3 DNA is TGTGCCAGCAGCCCAGGGGGACAGAAGAGCTATGGCTACACCTTC. Looking up the rest from reference TRBV5-4 and TRBJ1-2 gives the full variable domain: ETGVTQSPTHLIKTRGQQVTLRCSSQSGHNTVSWYQQALGQGPQFIFQYYREEENGRGNFPPRFSGLQFPNYSSELNVNALELDDSALYLCASSPGGQKSYGYTFGSGTRLTVV.

V gene TRBV9 combines with J gene TRBJ2-1, with D possibly TRBD2 on 5 matching bases. This CDR3 region has 16 residues. Trimming took off 3 bases at V and 6 bases at J, with 19 bases between the two ends. Per germline, CDR1 SGDLS and CDR2 YYNGEE. The CDR3 bases are TGTGCCAGCAGCGGGTTAGCGAGAGGGATGTTCAATGAGCAGTTCTTC. This encodes CASSGLARGMFNEQFF.

This sequence joins TRBV13 and TRBJ2-5, with TRBD1 matching over 9 bases. The CDR3 spans 18 residues. Germline V gene sequence: CDR1 PRHDT, CDR2 FYEKMQ (reference sequence). After removal of 4 bases from V and 4 bases from J, the junction contained 16 bases not matched to a gene. The CDR3 loop reads CASSSPYFEATGGETQYF. The CDR3 DNA sequence: TGTGCCAGCAGCTCACCCTACTTCGAAGCGACAGGGGGAGAGACCCAGTACTTC.

This clonotype showed up just a few times. This rearrangement joins TRBV27 to TRBJ2-2; 7 nucleotides match TRBD2. Germline assignment: CDR1 MNHEY and CDR2 SMNVEV (reference sequence). V shed 10 bases, J shed 10 bases, and the junction held 21 bases outside the gene matches. This CDR3 has 16 residues. The CDR3 protein is CAISSLGLDGPQELFF. The CDR3 coding sequence is TGTGCCATCTCCTCTTTAGGACTAGATGGTCCTCAGGAGCTGTTTTTT.

CDR3: CASSSSSGSYYEQYF. The CDR3 DNA is TGTGCCAGTAGTAGCTCTAGCGGGAGTTACTACGAGCAGTACTTC. This sequence joins TRBV19 and TRBJ2-7, with 10 positions matching TRBD2. Germline V gene lookup returns CDR1 LNHDA and CDR2 SQIVND (reference sequence). Trimming took 4 bases from V and 3 from J; bases not matched to a gene: 6. This CDR3 is built from 15 residues.

This clonotype has just a few counts. The J gene is TRBJ1-5, the V gene TRBV5-5; D is possibly TRBD1 (6 bases). There are 17 residues in the CDR3. Trimming shortened V by 1 base and J by 5 bases, and 19 bases separated the two germline ends. Germline V gene lookup returns CDR1 SGHKS and CDR2 YYEKEE (reference sequence). The CDR3 protein is CASSLMVWVSGDQPQHF. In DNA form, the CDR3 reads TGTGCCAGCAGCTTGATGGTCTGGGTGTCAGGGGATCAGCCCCAGCATTTT.

This clonotype was seen many times. The rearrangement links TRBV28 to TRBJ2-1, with a possible D match to TRBD2 (6 bases). CDR1 and CDR2 from the germline V gene are MDHEN and SYDVKM. V shed 4 bases and J shed 5 bases, with 15 bases lying between them. The CDR3 runs 15 residues. CDR3 in DNA: TGTGCCAGCAGTTCCTATAGCGGAGGAAACAATGAGCAGTTCTTC. It encodes CASSSYSGGNNEQFF.

V gene TRBV6-5 combines with J gene TRBJ2-2, with TRBD1 matching 7 bases. Germline V gene lookup returns CDR1 MNHEY and CDR2 SVGAGI. J was trimmed by 3 bases and V by 2 bases; bases with no gene match: 3. CDR3 length equals 15 residues. CDR3 amino acids: CASSYTGVHTGELFF. CDR3 nucleotides: TGTGCCAGCAGTTACACAGGGGTGCACACCGGGGAGCTGTTTTTT.

In this sample, this clonotype turned up many times. This chain joins TRBV3-1 and TRBJ2-1; 12 bases align to TRBD2. Unmatched junction bases numbered 8, after V lost 4 bases and J lost 7 bases. CDR3 length equals 16 residues. CDR1 LGHDT and CDR2 YNNKEL come from the germline V gene (reference sequence). The CDR3 DNA reads as TGTGCCAGCAGCCCTCTGTGGACTAGCGGGATAAATGAGCAGTTCTTC. Its protein is CASSPLWTSGINEQFF.

Ten or more counts support this clonotype. The chain joins TRBV12-3 or TRBV12-4 to TRBJ2-3; 13 nucleotides line up with TRBD2. After removal of 6 bases from V and 3 bases from J, the junction contained 9 bases not matched to a gene. This CDR3 comprises 17 residues. The CDR3 DNA follows: TGTGCCAGCAGCCCCGGGACTAGCGGGATTCGGACAGATACGCAGTATTTT. This codes for CASSPGTSGIRTDTQYF.

There are many counts of this clonotype. The CDR3 here is CASSDSPAGGPYEQFF. The DNA for the CDR3 is TGTGCCAGCAGTGATTCCCCTGCGGGAGGGCCGTATGAGCAGTTCTTC. V gene TRBV2 combines with J gene TRBJ2-1, with TRBD2 matching 9 bases. Germline CDR1 SNHLY, CDR2 FYNNEI. CDR3 length equals 16 residues. V was clipped by 3 bases and J by 8 bases; unmatched bases: 11.

On this clonotype itself: A clone one base away is much larger, so this may be a read error. The V and J genes are TRBV7-9 and TRBJ2-7, with TRBD1 as a possible D gene (6 bases). The CDR3 extends over 17 amino acids. Germline CDR1 SEHNR, CDR2 FQNEAQ (reference sequence). The DNA of the CDR3 is TGTACCAGCAGCTTACCTGTCGGACAGAGCTATTCCTACGAGCAGTACTTC. Translated: CTSSLPVGQSYSYEQYF. Full variable domain (missing parts from reference TRBV7-9 and TRBJ2-7): DTGVSQNPRHKITKRGQNVTFRCDPISEHNRLYWYRQTLGQGPEFLTYFQNEAQLEKSRLLSDRFSAERPKGSFSTLEIQRTEQGDSAMYLCTSSLPVGQSYSYEQYFGPGTRLTVT.

The table lists this clonotype with many counts. V usage is TRBV11-2 and J usage is TRBJ1-4, with D hard to call. The CDR3 covers 15 residues. With 5 bases removed from V and 5 bases from J, the gap between germline ends came to 15 bases. CDR1 is SGHAT, CDR2 FQNNGV, per germline. The CDR3, as DNA: TGTGCCAGCAGCATCAACAGACAAGAGAATGAAAAACTGTTTTTT. Its protein product is CASSINRQENEKLFF. Together with reference TRBV11-2 and TRBJ1-4, the CDR3 gives the full variable domain: EAGVAQSPRYKIIEKRQSVAFWCNPISGHATLYWYQQILGQGPKLLIQFQNNGVVDDSQLPKDRFSAERLKGVDSTLKIQPAKLEDSAVYLCASSINRQENEKLFFGSGTQLSVL.

The sample holds many counts of this clonotype. The genes are TRBV11-3 and TRBJ2-3; D remains ambiguous. The V gene's germline CDR1 is SGHNT and CDR2 YENEEA. Trimming took off 6 bases at V and 1 base at J, with 11 bases between the two ends. The CDR3 loop spans 14 amino acids. The CDR3 loop is CASRFGSRTDTQYF. CDR3 nucleotides: TGTGCCAGCAGATTCGGCAGCCGCACAGATACGCAGTATTTT.

This clonotype was seen repeatedly, ten times or more. The V gene is TRBV28, the J gene TRBJ2-7, with D perhaps matching TRBD1 (5 bases). The CDR3 has 14 residues. Germline lookup yields CDR1 MDHEN and CDR2 SYDVKM. Trimming shortened V by 1 base and J by 2 bases, and 9 bases separated the two germline ends. CDR3 coding DNA: TGTGCCAGCAGTTTATACAGGTCGGCCTACGAGCAGTACTTC. Amino acids: CASSLYRSAYEQYF.

In this sample, this clonotype turned up a few times. The V gene is TRBV9, the J gene TRBJ2-1, with TRBD2 matching over 7 bases. Germline-derived CDR1 and CDR2 are SGDLS and YYNGEE. The CDR3 runs 15 residues. V was pared by 3 bases and J by 4 bases, with 7 bases of the junction left unmatched. CDR3 coding DNA: TGTGCCAGCAGCGACCGGGACTACCTATACAATGAGCAGTTCTTC. As protein: CASSDRDYLYNEQFF.

The table lists this clonotype with many counts. V usage is TRBV28 and J usage is TRBJ2-7; D possibly uses TRBD1 or TRBD2 (5 bases each). Germline V lookup: CDR1 MDHEN, CDR2 SYDVKM. CDR3 length equals 14 residues. V was shortened by 5 bases and J by 3 bases, with 14 bases between the two germline ends. CDR3 loop: CASSHSLGGYEQYF. The CDR3 region has the DNA TGTGCCAGCAGTCACTCTCTTGGGGGCTACGAGCAGTACTTC.

This clonotype was found many times. V usage is TRBV27 and J usage is TRBJ1-5; D ambiguous. This CDR3 has 13 residues. Germline CDR1 and CDR2: MNHEY and SMNVEV (reference sequence). Trimming shortened V by 7 bases and J by 2 bases, and 9 bases separated the two germline ends. The DNA for the CDR3 is TGTGCCAGCACGAGCAAGGGCAATCAGCCCCAGCATTTT. Protein: CASTSKGNQPQHF.

This clonotype was counted ten times or more. The rearrangement uses TRBV28 and TRBJ2-7; D not resolved. CDR3 length: 11 amino acids. Trimming took off 3 bases at V and 4 bases at J, with 4 bases between the two ends. In germline, CDR1 is MDHEN, CDR2 SYDVKM. The CDR3 spells CASSFRYEQYF. The CDR3 DNA sequence: TGTGCCAGCAGTTTCCGATACGAGCAGTACTTC.

J is TRBJ1-1 and V is TRBV4-1; 7 bases match TRBD1. CDR3 length: 16 residues. Unmatched junction bases numbered 10, after V lost 0 bases and J lost 6 bases. Germline V lookup: CDR1 MGHRA, CDR2 YSYEKL. CDR3 amino acids: CASSQERGLRFAEAFF. The DNA for the CDR3 is TGCGCCAGCAGCCAAGAGAGGGGGCTCAGGTTCGCTGAAGCTTTCTTT.

There are many counts of this clonotype. The rearrangement uses TRBV5-1 and TRBJ1-1; no reliable D call. V lost 4 bases and J 1 base, leaving 11 bases between the germline ends. This CDR3 contains 14 residues. Germline assignment: CDR1 SGHRS and CDR2 YFSETQ. CDR3 protein: CASSLERPNTEAFF. In DNA form, the CDR3 reads TGCGCCAGCAGCCTGGAGCGGCCGAACACTGAAGCTTTCTTT.